The 3 T cell receptor beta chains reported below all come from one sample, sequenced in a study of identical twins (dated by TCRdb to about 2016). Libraries were prepared through 5' RACE. The data were produced on an Illumina HiSeq 2000. In TCRdb, the public reads were trimmed at Q25 with fastp and aligned with MiXCR, with productive beta chains retained. Each CDR3 protein appears once, grouped with its most common genes and DNA. The sample table holds some 270,000 distinct CDR3 sequences, of which about 8.9% were seen once. Jointly, the top ten make up less than 4% of the sample. Another study also made use of these data, one on yellow fever vaccine responses in identical twins.

The sample was CD8+ T cells sorted from blood. Every receptor here comes from a woman between 18 and 30 years old in good health.

This clonotype was seen more than once but under ten times. The V call is TRBV2, the J call TRBJ2-7, with 9 bases that match TRBD1. Trimming cost V 6 bases and J 5 bases; bases outside gene matches: 8. This CDR3 has 14 amino acids. Germline V gives CDR1 SNHLY, CDR2 FYNNEI. In nucleotides, the CDR3 is TGTGCCAGCAGGAAAACAGGGGGCCTCCACGAGCAGTACTTC. Translated, it gives CASRKTGGLHEQYF.

This clonotype was detected ten times or more. The chain carries TRBV3-1 and TRBJ1-1; D is uncertain. The CDR3 is 15 amino acids. CDR1 is LGHDT, CDR2 YNNKEL, per germline (reference sequence). Trimming took off 4 bases at V and 8 bases at J, with 20 bases between the two ends. CDR3 nucleotide sequence: TGTGCCAGCAGCCCCACCTCCGCAGTAGCGGGCGAAGCTTTCTTT. It translates to CASSPTSAVAGEAFF.

This chain joins TRBV9 and TRBJ2-1, with D possibly being TRBD1 or TRBD2 (5 bases each). Germline V gene lookup returns CDR1 SGDLS and CDR2 YYNGEE. V was trimmed by 2 bases and J by 5 bases, leaving 14 bases between them. The CDR3 runs to 15 residues. CDR3 amino acids: CASSVRGMGDNEQFF. The CDR3 DNA reads as TGTGCCAGCAGCGTCCGGGGAATGGGGGACAATGAGCAGTTCTTC.